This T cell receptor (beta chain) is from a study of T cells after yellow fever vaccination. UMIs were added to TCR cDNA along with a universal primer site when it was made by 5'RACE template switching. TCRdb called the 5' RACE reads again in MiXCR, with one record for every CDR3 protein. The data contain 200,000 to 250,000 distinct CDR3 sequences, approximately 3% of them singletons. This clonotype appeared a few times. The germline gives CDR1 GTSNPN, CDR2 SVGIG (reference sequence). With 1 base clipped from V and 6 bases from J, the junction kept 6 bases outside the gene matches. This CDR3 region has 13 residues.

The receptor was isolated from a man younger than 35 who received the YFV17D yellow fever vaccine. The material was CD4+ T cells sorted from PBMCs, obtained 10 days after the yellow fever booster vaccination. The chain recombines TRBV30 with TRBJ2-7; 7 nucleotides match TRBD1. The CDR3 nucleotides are TGTGCCTGGAGTGACAGGGGCCAGGGCGAGCAGTACTTC. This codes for CAWSDRGQGEQYF.